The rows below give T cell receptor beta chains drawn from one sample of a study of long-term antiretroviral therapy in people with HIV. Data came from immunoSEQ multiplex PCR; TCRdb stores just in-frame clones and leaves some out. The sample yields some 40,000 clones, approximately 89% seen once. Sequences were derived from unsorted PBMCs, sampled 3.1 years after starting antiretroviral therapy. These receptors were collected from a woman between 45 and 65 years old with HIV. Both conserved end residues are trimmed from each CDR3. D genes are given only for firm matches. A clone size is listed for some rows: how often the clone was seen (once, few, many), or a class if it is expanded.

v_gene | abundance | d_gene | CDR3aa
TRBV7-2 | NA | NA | ASSLSWRGETQY
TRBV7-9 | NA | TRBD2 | ASSFLKGPAGIDTQY
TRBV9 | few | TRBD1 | ASRQGNSPLH
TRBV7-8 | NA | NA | ASSLIIRDSTPYEQY
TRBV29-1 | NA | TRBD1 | SVENRGNEAF
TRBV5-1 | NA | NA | ASSGGLDGQPQH
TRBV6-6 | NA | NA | ASSYDGGAYEQY
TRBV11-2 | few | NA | ASSPPHFESPLH
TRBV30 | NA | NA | AWTFTGSVRGTEAF
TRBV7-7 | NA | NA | ASSPYMGVGETQY
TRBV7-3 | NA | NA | ASSLYARGGGPGANVLT
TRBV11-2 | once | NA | ASSPGQAQETQY
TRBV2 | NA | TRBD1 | ASFKDRGSNEQF
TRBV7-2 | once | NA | ASSEDSQETQY
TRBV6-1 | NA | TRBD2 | ASSEGGSGNYYEQY
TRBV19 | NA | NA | ASSIEASYGYT
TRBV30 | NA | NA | AWRRDSYSTDTQY
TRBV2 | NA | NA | ASSDGGPFEAF
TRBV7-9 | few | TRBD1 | ASSFASGTGGGYT
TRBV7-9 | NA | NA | ASSPVEGRNTEAF
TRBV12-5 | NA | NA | ASGFRSNLYGYT
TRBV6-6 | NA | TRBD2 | ASTQIGGEGGELF
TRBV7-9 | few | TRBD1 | ASSNVGTGGTEAF
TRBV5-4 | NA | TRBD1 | ASSSRDRDAYEQY